This entry concerns a single T cell receptor (beta chain). This sample was taken from a study of technical replicates of blood from a handful of donors. Germline lookup yields CDR1 PRHDT and CDR2 FYEKMQ (reference sequence). CDR3 size: 19 residues. V lost 6 bases and J lost 1; bases outside the gene matches: 15. Sequencing used immunoSEQ multiplex PCR; TCRdb keeps in-frame clones, though not all of them. The sample records 13,000 to 15,000 clones, approximately 84% being singletons. The chain joins TRBV13 to TRBJ2-4, with 10 bases identical to TRBD2. Source material: PBMCs. This sequence was found in a human donor in good health. CDR3 DNA: TGTGCCAGCAGTTCCCGACTAGCGGGCGCCGGGGTGGCCAAAAACATTCAGTACTTC. It specifies CASSSRLAGAGVAKNIQYF.